These T cell receptor beta chains were read from a single sample in a study of blood T cell repertoires in COVID-19. Sequenced by immunoSEQ multiplex PCR; TCRdb stores in-frame clones only, minus some. The sample includes a few hundred thousand clones, more than 75% of them seen just once. Sample: peripheral blood. Every receptor here comes from a man aged 40-49 years who had recovered from COVID-19. Both conserved end residues are part of each CDR3. A D gene is named only where the DNA matches it firmly. Where a row states a size, it is once, few, many or the class of an expanded clone; other rows omit it.

>.|TRBV6-5|TRBJ2-7|.
CATYPYQGFKEQYF
TGTGCCACCTACCCGTACCAGGGGTTTAAGGAGCAGTACTTC
>.|TRBV7-9|TRBJ2-7|.
CASSSITGLEQYF
TGTGCCAGCAGTTCCATAACAGGGCTCGAGCAGTACTTC
>once|TRBV5-1|TRBJ2-5|TRBD2
CASTGLAGAETQYF
TGCGCCAGCACCGGACTAGCGGGGGCCGAGACCCAGTACTTC
>.|TRBV5-5|TRBJ1-3|TRBD1
CASSPQLTGRLGNTIYF
TGTGCCAGCAGCCCACAGCTGACAGGGAGGCTGGGAAACACCATATATTTT
>few|TRBV7-2|TRBJ2-1|.
CASSLRMYNEQFF
TGTGCCAGCAGCTTGAGAATGTACAATGAGCAGTTCTTC
>.|TRBV7-2|TRBJ1-5|TRBD1
CASSRDSSNQPQHF
TGTGCCAGCAGCCGGGACAGTAGCAATCAGCCCCAGCATTTT
>.|TRBV28|TRBJ2-1|.
CASSPGLEQFF
TGTGCCAGCAGTCCCGGTCTGGAGCAGTTCTTC
>.|TRBV7-2|TRBJ1-2|.
CASSFYSYGYTF
TGTGCCAGCAGCTTTTACAGCTATGGCTACACCTTC
>.|TRBV5-6|TRBJ1-2|.
CASSLVTRYGYTF
TGTGCCAGCAGCTTGGTGACTAGATATGGCTACACCTTC
>once|TRBV5-1|TRBJ2-7|.
CASSLIGSGDIVGEQYF
TGCGCCAGCAGCTTGATCGGGTCTGGGGACATAGTGGGAGAGCAGTACTTC
>.|TRBV6-1|TRBJ2-7|.
CASSEAQGNSYEQYF
TGTGCCAGCAGTGAAGCGCAGGGAAACTCCTACGAGCAGTACTTC
>once|TRBV6-5|TRBJ1-2|.
CASSYWGRGNYGYTF
TGTGCCAGCAGTTACTGGGGTCGGGGAAACTATGGCTACACCTTC
>.|TRBV7-9|TRBJ2-5|TRBD2
CASSLVGGETQYF
TGTGCCAGCAGCTTAGTGGGAGGGGAGACCCAGTACTTC
>.|TRBV20-1|TRBJ1-4|.
CSASYGISTNEKLFF
TGCAGTGCTAGTTACGGGATTTCAACTAATGAAAAACTGTTTTTT
>.|TRBV7-9|TRBJ2-5|TRBD1
CASSSADRGLQETQYF
TGTGCCAGCAGCTCCGCGGACAGGGGGCTACAAGAGACCCAGTACTTC
>.|TRBV3-1/TRBV3-2|TRBJ2-5|.
CASSQLGGYQETQYF
TGTGCCAGCAGCCAACTAGGCGGCTACCAAGAGACCCAGTACTTC
>once|TRBV9|TRBJ2-3|.
CASSDPHPGLRSTDTQYF
TGTGCCAGCAGCGACCCCCACCCCGGACTCCGTAGCACAGATACGCAGTATTTT
>.|TRBV9|TRBJ2-1|TRBD2
CASSVGGGRFYNEQFF
TGTGCCAGCAGCGTAGGAGGCGGGAGGTTTTATAATGAGCAGTTCTTC
>.|TRBV25-1|TRBJ2-1|TRBD2
CASTLAGGSNEQFF
TGTGCCAGCACACTAGCGGGGGGGTCCAATGAGCAGTTCTTC
>.|TRBV20-1|TRBJ1-1|.
CRTQVNTEAFF
TGCAGAACACAGGTGAACACTGAAGCTTTCTTT
>.|TRBV9|TRBJ2-4|TRBD1
CASSVSSLGEQGARNIQYF
TGTGCCAGCAGCGTTTCTAGCCTGGGGGAACAGGGGGCGAGGAACATTCAGTACTTC
>.|TRBV7-2|TRBJ1-1|.
CASSFPGGSTEAFF
TGTGCCAGCAGCTTCCCAGGCGGGTCGACTGAAGCTTTCTTT
>.|TRBV2|TRBJ2-1|TRBD1
CASSLTLLTGANEQFF
TGTGCCAGCAGCCTTACCCTCCTGACAGGGGCCAATGAGCAGTTCTTC
>once|TRBV19|TRBJ1-2|TRBD1
CASSTTGALQRGYTF
TGTGCCAGTAGCACGACAGGGGCCCTTCAAAGGGGCTACACCTTC
>.|TRBV7-8|TRBJ2-3|TRBD2
CASSSRLAGDSTDTQYF
TGTGCCAGCAGCTCCCGACTAGCGGGAGACTCCACAGATACGCAGTATTTT
>.|TRBV14|TRBJ1-2|TRBD1
CASSPRLAPGQMGYTF
TGTGCCAGCAGCCCGAGATTGGCACCGGGACAGATGGGCTACACCTTC
>.|TRBV11-2|TRBJ2-2|.
CASSPRAGNTGELFF
TGTGCCAGCAGCCCCCGAGCTGGGAACACCGGGGAGCTGTTTTTT
>.|TRBV7-8|TRBJ1-6|.
CASSLGADSHISPLHF
TGTGCCAGCAGCTTAGGCGCCGACAGTCATATTTCACCCCTCCACTTT
>.|TRBV7-6|TRBJ2-7|.
CASSLGGGTSYEQYF
TGTGCCAGCAGCTTGGGTGGCGGGACCTCCTACGAGCAGTACTTC
>once|TRBV7-9|TRBJ2-7|TRBD2
CASSSRGLAGNHEQYF
TGTGCCAGCAGCTCCCGGGGACTAGCGGGAAACCACGAGCAGTACTTC
>.|TRBV9|TRBJ2-2|TRBD2
CARPNSGGNTGELFF
TGTGCCCGGCCCAATAGCGGGGGGAACACCGGGGAGCTGTTTTTT
>.|TRBV28|TRBJ1-1|.
CASSLIQRNTEAFF
TGTGCCAGCAGTTTAATACAGAGGAACACTGAAGCTTTCTTT
>.|TRBV28|TRBJ1-4|.
CASSLSGVSEKLFF
TGTGCCAGCAGTTTATCAGGGGTCAGTGAAAAACTGTTTTTT
>.|TRBV6-2/TRBV6-3|TRBJ2-1|.
CASSPGVNHPYNEQFF
TGTGCCAGCAGTCCCGGGGTAAATCACCCCTACAATGAGCAGTTCTTC
>.|TRBV5-1|TRBJ2-5|TRBD2
CASSLRASGGPSGETQYF
TGCGCCAGCAGCTTGAGAGCTAGCGGGGGCCCCTCGGGAGAGACCCAGTACTTC
>.|TRBV6-5|TRBJ1-1|.
CASRGWRMNTEAFF
TGTGCCAGCAGGGGTTGGAGAATGAACACTGAAGCTTTCTTT
>.|TRBV9|TRBJ1-2|TRBD1
CASSVLGGVYGYTF
TGTGCCAGCAGCGTATTAGGGGGCGTCTATGGCTACACCTTC
>once|TRBV18|TRBJ1-1|TRBD1
CASSPAGQGIVKSAFF
TGTGCCAGCTCACCCGCCGGACAGGGAATAGTGAAATCGGCTTTCTTT
>.|TRBV27|TRBJ2-7|.
CASRQLYRGLTGQYF
TGTGCCAGCCGGCAACTCTACAGGGGACTCACGGGGCAGTACTTC
>once|TRBV27|TRBJ2-5|.
CASSSRRGGWETQYF
TGTGCCAGCAGTTCCCGGAGGGGAGGATGGGAGACCCAGTACTTC
>.|TRBV7-9|TRBJ2-3|TRBD2
CASSLGQGGTDTQYF
TGTGCCAGCAGCTTAGGCCAGGGAGGGACAGATACGCAGTATTTT
>.|TRBV3-1/TRBV3-2|TRBJ2-7|TRBD2
CASSPGGPYEQYF
TGTGCCAGCAGCCCGGGGGGGCCCTACGAGCAGTACTTC
>.|TRBV29-1|TRBJ1-1|TRBD1
CSVDNRGTEAFF
TGCAGCGTTGACAACAGGGGCACTGAAGCTTTCTTT
>.|TRBV3-1/TRBV3-2|TRBJ2-7|.
CASSPTRGSYEQYF
TGTGCCAGCAGCCCCACGAGGGGGAGCTACGAGCAGTACTTC
>.|TRBV9|TRBJ2-2|TRBD2
CASSPGLVDIGELFF
TGTGCCAGCAGCCCGGGACTAGTGGATATCGGGGAGCTGTTTTTT
>.|TRBV14|TRBJ2-5|TRBD2
CASSSTSGNQETQYF
TGTGCCAGCAGCTCGACTAGCGGGAACCAAGAGACCCAGTACTTC
>.|TRBV10-2|TRBJ2-1|TRBD2
CASSVARGLNEQFF
TGCGCCAGCAGTGTGGCGCGGGGGTTGAATGAGCAGTTCTTC
>.|TRBV5-1|TRBJ2-1|TRBD2
CASSPFFGSGGYNEQFF
TGCGCCAGCAGCCCCTTCTTTGGGAGCGGGGGCTACAATGAGCAGTTCTTC
>few|TRBV6-2/TRBV6-3|TRBJ2-2|TRBD1
CASSLSGTGQRIRELFF
TGTGCCAGCAGTTTGTCCGGGACAGGGCAAAGGATAAGGGAGCTGTTTTTT
>.|TRBV3-1/TRBV3-2|TRBJ1-2|.
CASSQGAGSNYGYTF
TGTGCCAGCAGCCAAGGGGCAGGGTCTAACTATGGCTACACCTTC
>.|TRBV7-8|TRBJ2-1|TRBD2
CASSLVPGGAMVGRDNEQFF
TGTGCCAGCAGTCTCGTCCCAGGAGGAGCCATGGTGGGGAGGGACAATGAGCAGTTCTTC
>.|TRBV5-4|TRBJ2-5|.
CASSPQGIRVQETQYF
TGTGCCAGCAGCCCTCAGGGGATTAGAGTGCAAGAGACCCAGTACTTC
>.|TRBV6-5|TRBJ2-3|TRBD2
CASSWGLAGGTDTQYF
TGTGCCAGCAGTTGGGGACTAGCGGGGGGGACAGATACGCAGTATTTT
>once|TRBV27|TRBJ2-1|.
CASSLGIGGSAYNEQFF
TGTGCCAGCAGTCTGGGCATCGGGGGAAGCGCCTACAATGAGCAGTTCTTC
>.|TRBV9|TRBJ1-3|TRBD1
CASSVGQGAIGNTIYF
TGTGCCAGCAGCGTAGGACAGGGGGCTATTGGAAACACCATATATTTT
>.|TRBV4-3|TRBJ1-1|.
CASSQSRDSNTEAFF
TGCGCCAGCAGCCAAAGCAGGGATTCGAACACTGAAGCTTTCTTT